The clone carrying this TCR beta chain has a handful of counts. The data stem from a study of blood T cell repertoires in COVID-19. Looking at the study overall: Acute and convalescent COVID-19 samples came from the United States, Italy and Spain. T cells, B-cell-depleted T cells, or PBMCs provided the cDNA or gDNA that served as material.

Methods used by the authors: The authors estimated nucleated cell counts from reference gene primer amplification. The table came from immunoSEQ multiplex PCR; TCRdb's copy has only in-frame clones and leaves some out. For V, J and clone size, that table is used; D and trimming come from the DNA. This sample carries 310,000 or so clones, around 87% of them seen once, and the ten largest clones take 1.3%. The CDR3 is 15 amino acids. V shed 3 bases, J shed 6 bases, and the junction held 9 bases outside the gene matches. Germline lookup yields CDR1 MNHEY and CDR2 SVGAGI. The sequenced sample consisted of peripheral blood. V gene TRBV6-5 combines with J gene TRBJ2-3, with 7 positions matching TRBD2. The TCR originated in a man aged 65-85 years with acute or convalescent COVID-19. The CDR3 DNA follows: TGTGCCAGCAGTTATGGGCCAGGGAGGGAGGATACGCAGTATTTT. It translates to CASSYGPGREDTQYF.